These 22 T cell receptor beta chains were all obtained from the same sample, sequenced in a study of T cell responses to AZD1222 COVID-19 vaccine. Some clones are missing from TCRdb's copy, which holds only in-frame ones; the method was immunoSEQ multiplex PCR. The repertoire consists of about 140,000 clones, with approximately 90% occurring once and the leading ten covering about 2%. Sequenced material: peripheral blood, taken 28 days after the second AZD1222 dose. Source of these receptors: an adult who received the AZD1222 COVID-19 vaccine.

As DNA, the CDR3 is TGTGCCAGCAGTTTCGGACTAGCGGGTTCCCAAGAGACCCAGTACTTC. Translated: CASSFGLAGSQETQYF. This sequence joins TRBV6-6 and TRBJ2-5; 11 nucleotides line up with TRBD2. CDR3 length: 16 amino acids. The V segment lost 4 bases and the J segment 1 base; nucleotides outside the gene matches: 5. Germline CDR1 MNHNY, CDR2 SVGAGI (reference sequence).

The chain recombines TRBV10-1 with TRBJ2-1, with 10 bases that match TRBD2. The CDR3 has 15 amino acids. Germline V gene lookup returns CDR1 WNHNN and CDR2 SYGVQD (reference sequence). Losses at the gene ends were 0 bases for V and 6 bases for J; bases not matched to a gene: 2. This CDR3 reads CASSESGTSVNEQFF. DNA for the CDR3: TGCGCCAGCAGTGAGTCCGGGACTAGCGTCAATGAGCAGTTCTTC.

The chain combines TRBV28 with TRBJ2-5; 14 bases match TRBD2. V shed 6 bases and J 2 bases; nucleotides not matched to a gene: 11. The CDR3 runs to 18 residues. In germline, CDR1 is MDHEN, CDR2 SYDVKM. The CDR3 region is CASSLTSGRAMGQETQYF. CDR3 DNA sequence: TGTGCCAGCAGCCTGACTAGCGGGAGGGCCATGGGACAAGAGACCCAGTACTTC.

The chain combines TRBV5-4 with TRBJ2-6, with no clear D. This CDR3 region has 15 residues. Between the trimmed V and J ends, which lost 1 base and 1 base, there was a span of 6 bases. Germline assignment: CDR1 SGHNT and CDR2 YYREEE (reference sequence). DNA for the CDR3: TGTGCCAGCAGCTTGCCCCAATCTGGGGCCAACGTCCTGACTTTC. Translated, it gives CASSLPQSGANVLTF.

The chain links TRBV7-8 to TRBJ2-7, with 7 nucleotides matching TRBD2. There are 12 residues in the CDR3. Germline CDR1 and CDR2: SGHVS and FQNEAQ. With V trimmed by 5 bases and J by 11 bases, 9 bases remained unmatched. CDR3 in amino acids: CASSPAWEGEYF. In nucleotides, the CDR3 is TGTGCCAGCAGCCCAGCCTGGGAGGGAGAGTACTTC.

The gene calls are TRBV9 and TRBJ2-1, with TRBD2 matching 13 bases. Per the germline V gene, CDR1 is SGDLS and CDR2 is YYNGEE. This CDR3 spans 19 amino acids. V lost 4 bases and J lost 0; bases outside the gene matches: 10. The CDR3 reads CASSTTSGGTSSSYNEQFF. DNA of the CDR3: TGTGCCAGCAGCACGACTAGCGGGGGGACTTCAAGCTCCTACAATGAGCAGTTCTTC.

This chain links TRBV5-6 with TRBJ2-7, with 7 bases aligning to TRBD2. Germline CDR1 and CDR2: SGHDT and YYEEEE. The trim removed 4 bases at V and 6 bases at J, leaving 10 bases unmatched. The CDR3 consists of 14 residues. For the CDR3, the DNA is TGTGCCAGCAGCCCCGACTTGGGAGGGATCGAGCAGTACTTC. Translation: CASSPDLGGIEQYF.

The chain joins TRBV21-1 to TRBJ1-1; the DNA was not used to check the table's D call, TRBD1. TRBV21-1 is assigned pseudogene status. The CDR3 length is 16 residues. CDR3 nucleotide sequence: TGTGCCAGCATCCCGGGACAGGGGGCTATGAACACTGAAGCTTTCTTT. Its protein is CASIPGQGAMNTEAFF.

The chain uses TRBV10-1 and TRBJ2-5, with 16 bases lining up with TRBD2. The CDR3 extends over 16 amino acids. Trimming removed 2 bases from V and 4 bases from J; junction bases left unmatched: 1. In germline, CDR1 is WNHNN, CDR2 SYGVQD (reference sequence). This CDR3 is CASSEGTSGRGETQYF. As DNA, the CDR3 is TGCGCCAGCAGTGAGGGGACTAGCGGGAGGGGAGAGACCCAGTACTTC.

The J gene is TRBJ2-1, the V gene TRBV4-1; 8 bases fit TRBD2. The V gene end was trimmed by 3 bases and the J gene end by 5 bases; junction bases not matched to a gene: 9. CDR1 MGHRA and CDR2 YSYEKL come from the germline V gene. This CDR3 has 16 residues. This CDR3 is CASSHVTKRGNNEQFF. The CDR3 DNA follows: TGCGCCAGCAGCCACGTGACTAAGCGGGGGAACAATGAGCAGTTCTTC.

This chain connects TRBV19 to TRBJ1-1, with no clear D. Germline assignment: CDR1 LNHDA and CDR2 SQIVND (reference sequence). V was clipped by 4 bases and J by 12 bases, with 18 bases between them. There are 13 residues in the CDR3. The CDR3 reads CASSTGSLTRTFF. As DNA, the CDR3 is TGTGCCAGTAGTACGGGGTCTTTGACCAGGACTTTCTTT.

This sequence joins TRBV11-2 and TRBJ1-1; 7 bases line up with TRBD1. Trimming took 5 bases from V and 11 from J; bases not matched to a gene: 8. This CDR3 is 12 amino acids long. Germline CDR1 SGHAT, CDR2 FQNNGV. The CDR3 DNA reads TGTGCCAGCAGCGCAGGGGGGGCGGAGGCTTTCTTT. Translated: CASSAGGAEAFF.

V and J are TRBV5-1 and TRBJ1-4; unclear D gene. Germline V lookup: CDR1 SGHRS, CDR2 YFSETQ. This CDR3 region has 14 residues. V was trimmed by 0 bases and J by 3 bases, leaving 6 bases between them. Written as DNA, the CDR3 is TGCGCCAGCAGCTTGGGACGGCCTAATGAAAAACTGTTTTTT. Amino acid sequence: CASSLGRPNEKLFF.

The genes are TRBV4-2 and TRBJ2-7, with D perhaps matching TRBD2 (6 bases). Germline-derived CDR1 and CDR2 are LGHNA and YNFKEQ. The CDR3 contains 14 residues. The V and J ends lost 1 base and 5 bases respectively, with 12 bases between them. CDR3 sequence: CASSQGQGGDEQYF. The CDR3 coding sequence is TGTGCCAGCAGCCAAGGGCAGGGAGGAGACGAGCAGTACTTC.

The chain recombines TRBV18 with TRBJ2-5, with TRBD2 as a possible D gene (5 bases). Trimming left V 4 bases short and J 2 bases short, with 11 bases between. Per the germline V gene, CDR1 is KGHSH and CDR2 is LQKENI. The length of the CDR3 is 14 residues. DNA of the CDR3: TGTGCCAGCTCACTTATGACGGGGCAAGAGACCCAGTACTTC. This gives the protein CASSLMTGQETQYF.

V and J are TRBV2 and TRBJ2-2; no firm D call. V was clipped by 3 bases and J by 6 bases, with 2 bases between them. CDR1 and CDR2 (germline): SNHLY, FYNNEI. The CDR3 spans 11 residues. CDR3 sequence reads: CASSDAGELFF. CDR3 in DNA: TGTGCCAGCAGTGACGCCGGGGAGCTGTTTTTT.

This clone was seen only once. The chain links TRBV9 to TRBJ2-3; D is ambiguous. The CDR3 length is 14 residues. Trimming took off 3 bases at V and 8 bases at J, with 16 bases between the two ends. Germline lookup yields CDR1 SGDLS and CDR2 YYNGEE. The CDR3 DNA reads as TGTGCCAGCAGCGCCTCTCCCGGTAAGAGTACGCAGTATTTT. Translation gives CASSASPGKSTQYF. The full variable domain, with the rest looked up from reference TRBV9 and TRBJ2-3, is DSGVTQTPKHLITATGQRVTLRCSPRSGDLSVYWYQQSLDQGLQFLIQYYNGEERAKGNILERFSAQQFPDLHSELNLSSLELGDSALYFCASSASPGKSTQYFGPGTRLTVL.

The rearrangement joins TRBV5-1 to TRBJ1-2; D may be TRBD1 (5 bases). Germline V gene sequence: CDR1 SGHRS, CDR2 YFSETQ. The CDR3 is made up of 14 amino acids. Trimming removed 0 bases at V and 0 bases at J, with 6 bases between. The CDR3 DNA is TGCGCCAGCAGCTTGGACAGGCCTAACTATGGCTACACCTTC. Protein sequence: CASSLDRPNYGYTF.

This chain uses TRBV18 with TRBJ2-3; TRBD2 agrees at 7 bases. The J segment lost 8 bases and the V segment lost 1 base, leaving 15 bases of the junction unmatched. The CDR3 sequence is 17 residues long. The V gene's germline CDR1 is KGHSH and CDR2 LQKENI. CDR3 region: CASSPQPTSDPRGTQYF. In nucleotides, the CDR3 is TGTGCCAGCTCACCACAGCCTACTAGCGACCCGCGGGGTACGCAGTATTTT.

The chain recombines TRBV2 with TRBJ1-1; D possibly corresponds to TRBD1 (6 bases). Between the trimmed V and J ends, which lost 3 bases and 7 bases, there was a span of 9 bases. CDR1 is SNHLY, CDR2 FYNNEI, per germline. This CDR3 is 12 amino acids long. CDR3 amino acids: CASSDRGGEAFF. The CDR3 DNA reads TGTGCCAGCAGTGACAGGGGTGGTGAAGCTTTCTTT.

This chain uses TRBV7-3 with TRBJ2-2, with D possibly TRBD1 on 6 matching bases. V lost 1 base to trimming and J lost 2 bases, with 14 bases between them. The V gene's germline CDR1 is SGHTA and CDR2 FQGTGA. CDR3 length equals 17 residues. CDR3: CASSLMVQGLNTGELFF. Here the CDR3 DNA reads TGTGCCAGCAGCTTAATGGTACAGGGCCTTAACACCGGGGAGCTGTTTTTT.

This sequence joins TRBV6-5 and TRBJ2-5; D ambiguous. V lost 0 bases and J lost 1, with 6 bases in between. Germline CDR1 and CDR2: MNHEY and SVGAGI. This CDR3 has 14 residues. The CDR3 reads CASSYSVSQETQYF. CDR3 in DNA: TGTGCCAGCAGTTACTCTGTTAGCCAAGAGACCCAGTACTTC.